The 17 T cell receptor beta chains below were found in one sample sequenced in a study of cytomegalovirus exposure and HLA in healthy donors. PCR used 60 Vbeta primers and 13 Jbeta primers. The table came from immunoSEQ multiplex PCR; TCRdb's copy has only in-frame clones and leaves some out. Among about 80,000 clones listed, about 77% were seen once. Sequencing was done on a sample of PBMCs. The origin of the receptors is a man aged 50-60 years in good health and CMV-seronegative.

This chain joins TRBV11-3 and TRBJ1-1, with D possibly TRBD1 on 5 matching bases. Germline values: CDR1 SGHNT, CDR2 YENEEA. V lost 1 base to trimming and J lost 0 bases, with 6 bases between them. There are 14 residues in the CDR3. This CDR3 reads CASSLGGVNTEAFF. The CDR3 nucleotides read TGTGCCAGCAGCTTAGGGGGGGTGAACACTGAAGCTTTCTTT.

This chain uses TRBV30 with TRBJ1-1; weak D call: TRBD1 (6 bases). The germline CDR1 and CDR2 sequences are GTSNPN and SVGIG (reference sequence). The V end lost 7 bases, the J end lost 4 bases, and 19 bases lay between the germline ends. The CDR3 is 14 residues long. The CDR3 protein is CASRPGGGLTEAFF. The CDR3 nucleotides read TGTGCCTCCCGACCAGGCGGGGGGCTCACTGAAGCTTTCTTT.

This chain's CDR3 is CASSMDRFQGYTF. The CDR3 bases are TGTGCCAGCAGCATGGACAGGTTTCAAGGCTACACCTTC. The gene calls are TRBV7-3 and TRBJ1-2; the match to TRBD1 covers 7 bases. Germline V lookup: CDR1 SGHTA, CDR2 FQGTGA. Losses at the gene ends were 5 bases for V and 8 bases for J; bases not matched to a gene: 8. The CDR3 covers 13 residues.

The chain joins TRBV15 to TRBJ2-1; TRBD1 agrees at 8 bases. CDR3 length: 19 amino acids. The germline CDR1 and CDR2 sequences are LNHNV and YYDKDF (reference sequence). Losses at the gene ends were 3 bases for V and 7 bases for J; bases not matched to a gene: 20. The CDR3 bases are TGTGCCACCAGCAGGGAGATTTGGGGCAGGGGGCTAGGGGGGAATGAGCAGTTCTTC. It is translated as CATSREIWGRGLGGNEQFF.

V usage is TRBV7-9 and J usage is TRBJ2-2; D remains ambiguous. The CDR3 sequence is 16 residues long. Germline V lookup: CDR1 SEHNR, CDR2 FQNEAQ (reference sequence). Trimming left V 1 base short and J 4 bases short, with 13 bases between. Here the CDR3 DNA reads TGTGCCAGCAGCTTAGTGCAGGTTGCTGGCACCGGGGAGCTGTTTTTT. Its translation is CASSLVQVAGTGELFF.

This clone was recorded only once. The chain links TRBV29-1 to TRBJ1-4; D may be TRBD1 (6 bases). This CDR3 comprises 13 residues. Trimming cost V 7 bases and J 8 bases, with 17 bases left between them. Germline CDR1 is SQVTM and CDR2 is ANQGSEA. CDR3 protein: CSAVKDRGEKLFF. The DNA for the CDR3 is TGCAGCGCTGTAAAGGACAGAGGGGAAAAACTGTTTTTT.

The V call is TRBV29-1, the J call TRBJ2-3; D possibly corresponds to TRBD2 (6 bases). Looked up from germline, CDR1 is SQVTM and CDR2 is ANQGSEA. The V end was cut by 7 bases, the J end by 4 bases, with 21 bases between. This CDR3 is 15 amino acids long. CDR3 coding DNA: TGCAGCGCCGGTGGGTCTAGCGAAATCCCAGATACGCAGTATTTT. Translated, it gives CSAGGSSEIPDTQYF.

V gene TRBV6-5 combines with J gene TRBJ2-5, with 9 bases that match TRBD2. J lost 5 bases, V lost 5 bases, and 0 bases had no gene match. Germline lookup yields CDR1 MNHEY and CDR2 SVGAGI. This CDR3 spans 12 amino acids. The CDR3 DNA reads TGTGCCAGCAGTCTAGCGGGGGAGACCCAGTACTTC. It yields the protein CASSLAGETQYF.

This clone has more than one count but fewer than ten. This chain links TRBV6-1 with TRBJ1-4; D is uncertain. Germline CDR1 is MNHNS and CDR2 is SASEGT. With 5 bases removed from V and 5 bases from J, the gap between germline ends came to 3 bases. The CDR3 consists of 11 residues. The CDR3 region is CASSSNEKLFF. CDR3 nucleotides: TGTGCCAGCAGTTCGAATGAAAAACTGTTTTTT.

The J gene is TRBJ2-7, the V gene TRBV5-1; TRBD1 matches at 8 bases. CDR1 is SGHRS, CDR2 YFSETQ, per germline. This CDR3 is 15 amino acids long. V was pared by 0 bases and J by 6 bases, with 8 bases of the junction left unmatched. CDR3 sequence: CASSLGQGRPSEQYF. The CDR3 DNA is TGCGCCAGCAGCTTGGGACAGGGGAGGCCTAGCGAGCAGTACTTC.

The chain combines TRBV6-1 with TRBJ2-1, with D perhaps matching TRBD1 (5 bases). CDR1 is MNHNS and CDR2 is SASEGT in the germline V gene. The V gene lost 4 bases and the J gene lost 4 bases, with 8 bases spanning the gap. This CDR3 has 13 amino acids. CDR3 protein: CASSGDRYNEQFF. The CDR3 region has the DNA TGTGCCAGCAGTGGCGACAGATACAATGAGCAGTTCTTC.

This sequence joins TRBV11-3 and TRBJ1-6; tentatively, D is TRBD1 (5 bases). This CDR3 has 19 amino acids. Germline-derived CDR1 and CDR2 are SGHNT and YENEEA. Between the trimmed V and J ends, which lost 2 bases and 8 bases, there was a span of 25 bases. CDR3 bases: TGTGCCAGCAGCTTATTATTAACGGGAGGGGAAGGGTCGGATTCACCCCTCCACTTT. Translation: CASSLLLTGGEGSDSPLHF.

This clone was observed a handful of times. The chain couples TRBV5-4 to TRBJ1-4; TRBD1 aligns across 7 bases. The junction had 12 bases not matched to a gene; V was cut back by 6 bases and J by 4 bases. This CDR3 has 16 residues. Germline V gene lookup returns CDR1 SGHNT and CDR2 YYREEE (reference sequence). The CDR3 protein is CASTTSGGGLNEKLFF. The CDR3 region has the DNA TGTGCCAGCACCACCAGTGGAGGGGGCCTTAATGAAAAACTGTTTTTT.

The rearrangement uses TRBV12-5 and TRBJ1-4, with D possibly TRBD1 on 5 matching bases. The CDR3 loop spans 17 amino acids. CDR1 LGHNT and CDR2 FRNRAP come from the germline V gene. V was cut by 1 base and J by 0 bases, with 12 bases left in between. CDR3 DNA sequence: TGTGCTAGTGGTTTGGGAGGGGAGGCAACAACTAATGAAAAACTGTTTTTT. It yields the protein CASGLGGEATTNEKLFF.

V usage is TRBV7-3 and J usage is TRBJ1-1; a weak D match, TRBD1 (5 bases). The CDR3 totals 14 residues. Germline CDR1 is SGHTA and CDR2 is FQGTGA. Trimming shortened V by 8 bases and J by 1 base, and 14 bases separated the two germline ends. CDR3 loop: CASGVGGSNTEAFF. The CDR3 DNA reads TGTGCCAGCGGCGTGGGGGGGTCGAACACTGAAGCTTTCTTT.

The chain couples TRBV7-3 to TRBJ2-1; 13 bases map to TRBD2. CDR1 is SGHTA and CDR2 is FQGTGA in the germline V gene. This CDR3 region has 16 residues. J lost 13 bases, V lost 2 bases, and 11 bases had no gene match. As DNA, the CDR3 is TGTGCCAGCAGCTTACCATTACTAGCGGGGGGGCTGGAACAGTTCTTC. The encoded protein is CASSLPLLAGGLEQFF.

This clone was detected once. The chain employs TRBV30 and TRBJ2-7, with D possibly TRBD2 on 6 matching bases. In germline, CDR1 is GTSNPN, CDR2 SVGIG (reference sequence). The ends were cut back, 5 bases at V and 4 bases at J, with 12 bases in the middle. The CDR3 has 12 amino acids. CDR3 bases: TGTGCCTGGGGGAGGCTAGAGTACGAGCAGTACTTC. This codes for CAWGRLEYEQYF.